The 3 T cell receptor beta chains below all came from one sample that was sequenced in a study of OX40 agonist ivuxolimab in advanced cancers. Using immunoSEQ multiplex PCR, the repertoire was profiled, and TCRdb retains in-frame clones only, with some absent. The table lists over 9,500 clones, 70% to 85% of them singletons. The sample in question was CD4+ or CD8+ T cells sorted from blood, obtained in a trial of the OX40 agonist ivuxolimab. The source of these receptors is an adult with an advanced solid tumor such as melanoma, head and neck, liver or kidney cancer.

This chain uses TRBV11-3 with TRBJ1-1, with unresolved D. CDR3 length equals 12 residues. Deletions cut 3 bases from V and 3 bases from J, with 5 bases between. Germline V gene sequence: CDR1 SGHNT, CDR2 YENEEA. CDR3 region: CASSFPDTEAFF. In DNA form, the CDR3 reads TGTGCCAGCAGCTTCCCAGACACTGAAGCTTTCTTT.

The chain is built from TRBV12-5 and TRBJ1-5, with TRBD1 as a possible D gene (6 bases). The germline V gene encodes CDR1 LGHNT and CDR2 FRNRAP. The CDR3 covers 14 residues. Between the trimmed V and J ends, which lost 6 bases and 3 bases, there was a span of 12 bases. This chain's CDR3 is CASGWTVDNQPQHF. The CDR3 bases are TGTGCTAGTGGCTGGACAGTAGACAATCAGCCCCAGCATTTT.

This clone was seen once. The chain couples TRBV19 to TRBJ2-7; D is perhaps TRBD1 or TRBD2 (5 bases each). Germline V lookup: CDR1 LNHDA, CDR2 SQIVND (reference sequence). The CDR3 has 14 residues. Deletions cut 10 bases from V and 1 base from J, with 17 bases between. As DNA, the CDR3 is TGTGCCACCGGGGCTGCAGCCGGGTCCTACGAGCAGTACTTC. Translation gives CATGAAAGSYEQYF.